These 9 T cell receptor beta chains originate from one sample sequenced in a study of CD8+ T cells in alopecia areata. The treatment is: oral pan-JAK inhibitor, 5-10 mg twice daily. Extracted RNA was reverse transcribed, and the resulting cDNA served as sequencing template. The table came from immunoSEQ multiplex PCR; TCRdb's copy has only in-frame clones and leaves some out. This sample has approximately 200,000 clones, with 50% to 60% found just once. The sample was CD4+ T cells sorted from blood, taken at week 4, from a patient treated with tofacitinib. The origin of the receptors is a human donor with alopecia areata.

Concerning this clone itself: Different DNA sequences within this sample yield the same CDR3. This rearrangement joins TRBV9 to TRBJ2-3; 7 bases are shared with TRBD2. The V and J ends lost 2 bases and 3 bases, in that order; junction bases with no gene match: 0. Germline-derived CDR1 and CDR2 are SGDLS and YYNGEE. The CDR3 is made up of 13 amino acids. The chain's CDR3 is CASSVGGTDTQYF. DNA for the CDR3: TGTGCCAGCAGCGTGGGGGGGACAGATACGCAGTATTTT.

The rearrangement uses TRBV5-1 and TRBJ2-5; D call uncertain. V lost 0 bases, J lost 2 bases, and 8 bases lay in between. In germline, CDR1 is SGHRS, CDR2 YFSETQ. The CDR3 is 14 residues long. The CDR3 DNA reads TGCGCCAGCAGCTTGGGCCCCTCTCAAGAGACCCAGTACTTC. Amino acids: CASSLGPSQETQYF.

This chain links TRBV6-1 with TRBJ2-7; 9 bases line up with TRBD1. V trimming: 4 bases; J trimming: 3 bases; junction bases outside the gene matches: 4. This CDR3 has 14 residues. Looked up from germline, CDR1 is MNHNS and CDR2 is SASEGT. The CDR3 protein is CASSGTGVGYEQYF. The CDR3, as DNA: TGTGCCAGCAGTGGGACAGGGGTGGGCTACGAGCAGTACTTC.

This clone appeared a few times. The chain uses TRBV29-1 and TRBJ2-3, with a tentative D call TRBD1 (5 bases). This CDR3 is 14 amino acids long. Trimming took off 8 bases at V and 0 bases at J, with 15 bases between the two ends. Germline V CDR1 and CDR2: SQVTM, ANQGSEA. CDR3 sequence reads: CSSSQTASTDTQYF. The CDR3 bases are TGCAGCTCCAGCCAGACAGCTAGCACAGATACGCAGTATTTT.

V and J are TRBV29-1 and TRBJ2-6; D is undetermined. Germline V lookup: CDR1 SQVTM, CDR2 ANQGSEA. CDR3 length: 13 residues. With 5 bases removed from V and 4 bases from J, the gap between germline ends came to 9 bases. The CDR3 loop reads CSVSELGANVLTF. The CDR3 DNA follows: TGCAGCGTTTCGGAATTAGGGGCCAACGTCCTGACTTTC.

The V gene is TRBV9, the J gene TRBJ1-4, with a weak D call TRBD1 (5 bases). Germline V gene data show CDR1 as SGDLS and CDR2 as YYNGEE. The CDR3 runs to 16 residues. V gave up 0 bases and J gave up 0 bases, with 9 bases separating them. CDR3 in amino acids: CASSVGQMATNEKLFF. The CDR3 DNA is TGTGCCAGCAGCGTAGGACAGATGGCAACTAATGAAAAACTGTTTTTT.

In its sample, this clone was seen a few times. The chain links TRBV4-3 to TRBJ2-5; D call uncertain. V was shortened by 1 base and J by 4 bases, with 13 bases between the two germline ends. This CDR3 contains 15 residues. The germline V gene has CDR1 LGHNA and CDR2 YSLEER. The CDR3: CASSQGQAAGETQYF. The CDR3 DNA reads as TGCGCCAGCAGCCAAGGTCAGGCCGCTGGAGAGACCCAGTACTTC.

The CDR3 nucleotides are TGTGCCAGCAAGTGGGCAGAGAACACCGGGGAGCTGTTTTTT. It encodes CASKWAENTGELFF. The genes are TRBV6-5 and TRBJ2-2; no definite D call. CDR1 is MNHEY and CDR2 is SVGAGI in the germline V gene. Between the trimmed V and J ends, which lost 7 bases and 1 base, there was a span of 10 bases. The CDR3 consists of 14 residues.

This clone has just a few counts. The CDR3 reads CASSPGQNTGELFF. The CDR3 bases are TGTGCCAGCAGCCCGGGACAGAACACCGGGGAGCTGTTTTTT. J is TRBJ2-2 and V is TRBV7-9; D possibly corresponds to TRBD1 (6 bases). Trimming took off 5 bases at V and 1 base at J, with 8 bases between the two ends. The germline gives CDR1 SEHNR, CDR2 FQNEAQ (reference sequence). This CDR3 comprises 14 residues.